This TCR beta chain appears in the sequencing data of a study of vaccination and CD4 T cells after COVID-19. As for the study in general: Cellular stimulation was performed using overlapping spike peptides derived from SARS-CoV-2, HCoV-NL63, HCoV-OC43 and HCoV-229E.

CDR3 length: 12 residues. Per the germline V gene, CDR1 is SQVTM and CDR2 is ANQGSEA. V lost 3 bases, J lost 3 bases, and 0 bases stayed unmatched. Treatment described: approximately nine-day PBMC culture with coronavirus spike peptide pools or control peptides (ViraFEST assay). Samples of CD4+ T cells were obtained from the unexposed donor before the COVID-19 pandemic (2011-2018). At the Johns Hopkins FTIC core, DNA taken from cultured CD4+ T cells was sequenced by way of the Oncomine TCR Beta short-read assay. Extraction of genomic DNA was performed on cultured CD4+ T cells. One entry per CDR3 protein, called by TCRdb with MiXCR from the PCR reads. Among roughly 9,500 distinct CDR3 sequences listed, under 35% were seen once. In regard to this clonotype: The antigen remains unidentified.

V usage is TRBV29-1 and J usage is TRBJ2-3; 7 nucleotides line up with TRBD1. The sample was CD4+ T cells from blood, cultured in vitro. This receptor was taken from a human donor in good health. The CDR3 bases are TGCAGCGTTGAGACAGGGACAGATACGCAGTATTTT. It yields the protein CSVETGTDTQYF.